The clone carrying this T cell receptor (beta chain) appeared many times. What it recognizes is unknown. These data come from a study of neurological immune-mediated disorders. TCRdb used MiXCR to reprocess the 5' RACE reads, holding one entry per CDR3 protein. Here the sample spans tens of thousands of distinct CDR3 sequences, 3.9% being singletons. Germline V gene sequence: CDR1 SGHRS, CDR2 YFSETQ. V shed 4 bases and J 0 bases; nucleotides not matched to a gene: 4. This CDR3 region has 15 residues. For the unsorted libraries, 2 million PBMCs stored at -80 C served as input. Study observations and caveats: No CDR3 amino acid sequences recurred among expanded clones across subjects, suggesting private repertoires in all groups. Patients with HTLV-1-associated myelopathy had the highest level of TCR clonal expansion, whereas patients with multiple sclerosis had the lowest level, falling beneath the level found in healthy controls.

The chain links TRBV5-1 to TRBJ1-5; 7 bases agree with TRBD1. This TCR came from a man in his thirties or forties with multiple sclerosis. Material for sequencing was PBMCs. In DNA, the CDR3 is TGCGCCAGCAGCCCGGGACAGCCTAGCAATCAGCCCCAGCATTTT. This translates into CASSPGQPSNQPQHF. The whole variable domain, remainder taken from reference TRBV5-1 and TRBJ1-5, is KAGVTQTPRYLIKTRGQQVTLSCSPISGHRSVSWYQQTPGQGLQFLFEYFSETQRNKGNFPGRFSGRQFSNSRSEMNVSTLELGDSALYLCASSPGQPSNQPQHFGDGTRLSIL.